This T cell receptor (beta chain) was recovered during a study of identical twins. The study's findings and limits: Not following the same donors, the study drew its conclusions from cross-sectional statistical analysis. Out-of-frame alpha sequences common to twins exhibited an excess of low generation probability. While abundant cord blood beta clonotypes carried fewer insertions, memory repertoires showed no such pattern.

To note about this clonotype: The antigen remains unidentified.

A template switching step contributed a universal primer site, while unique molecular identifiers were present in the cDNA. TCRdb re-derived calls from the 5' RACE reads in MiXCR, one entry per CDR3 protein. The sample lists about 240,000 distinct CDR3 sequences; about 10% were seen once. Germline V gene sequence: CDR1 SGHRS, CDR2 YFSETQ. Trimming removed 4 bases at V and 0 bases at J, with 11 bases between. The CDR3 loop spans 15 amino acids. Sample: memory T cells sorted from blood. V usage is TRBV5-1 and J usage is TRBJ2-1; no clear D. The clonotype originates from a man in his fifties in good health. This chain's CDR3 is CASSGHSGSYNEQFF. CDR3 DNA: TGCGCCAGCAGCGGCCACTCCGGCTCCTACAATGAGCAGTTCTTC.